These T cell receptor beta chains were read from a single sample in a study of T cells in localized non-small cell lung cancer. The assay was immunoSEQ multiplex PCR, and TCRdb's table has in-frame clones only and misses some. The profile shows 75,000 to 80,000 clones, more than 75% of them singletons. The input for sequencing was peripheral blood, taken before any cancer treatment. Receptors originate from a woman aged 35 to 70 with stage I squamous cell lung carcinoma. The CDR3 runs from the conserved cysteine through the conserved F or W. The D gene is left open where the match is weak. Size is stated for part of the rows, as once, few or many counts, or as a class when the clone is expanded.

clone_size: .
j_call: TRBJ1-1
d_call: .
v_call: TRBV6-5
cdr3_aa: CASSSIFTEAFF
cdr3_nt: TGTGCCAGCAGCTCCATTTTCACTGAAGCTTTCTTT

clone_size: .
j_call: TRBJ2-5
d_call: TRBD1
v_call: TRBV29-1
cdr3_aa: CSVIPTGSPETQYF
cdr3_nt: TGCAGCGTTATACCGACAGGGTCCCCAGAGACCCAGTACTTC

clone_size: .
j_call: TRBJ1-2
d_call: .
v_call: TRBV29-1
cdr3_aa: CSVDGGAGYGYTF
cdr3_nt: TGCAGCGTTGACGGGGGGGCGGGATATGGCTACACCTTC

clone_size: .
j_call: TRBJ2-1
d_call: .
v_call: TRBV2
cdr3_aa: CASSQGHPVDEQFF
cdr3_nt: TGTGCCAGCAGCCAAGGACATCCCGTCGATGAGCAGTTCTTC

clone_size: few
j_call: TRBJ2-7
d_call: .
v_call: TRBV2
cdr3_aa: CASKLGHTNYEQYF
cdr3_nt: TGTGCCAGCAAACTCGGACACACTAATTACGAGCAGTACTTC

clone_size: .
j_call: TRBJ1-1
d_call: .
v_call: TRBV21-1
cdr3_aa: CASSKVRSAMNTEAFF
cdr3_nt: TGTGCCAGCAGCAAAGTTCGCAGCGCTATGAACACTGAAGCTTTCTTT

clone_size: .
j_call: TRBJ1-4
d_call: TRBD1
v_call: TRBV6-1
cdr3_aa: CASSVDRVSTEKLFF
cdr3_nt: TGTGCCAGCAGTGTTGACAGGGTCAGTACGGAAAAACTGTTTTTT

clone_size: .
j_call: TRBJ1-1
d_call: .
v_call: TRBV7-7
cdr3_aa: CASSFNRNTEAFF
cdr3_nt: TGTGCTAGCAGCTTCAATAGGAACACTGAAGCTTTCTTT

clone_size: .
j_call: TRBJ2-5
d_call: .
v_call: TRBV6-6
cdr3_aa: CASSYSFQETQYF
cdr3_nt: TGTGCCAGCAGTTACTCTTTTCAAGAGACCCAGTACTTC

clone_size: .
j_call: TRBJ1-5
d_call: TRBD1
v_call: TRBV7-9
cdr3_aa: CASSSYEKTGASSNQPQHF
cdr3_nt: TGTGCCAGCAGCTCCTACGAGAAGACAGGGGCCTCTAGCAATCAGCCCCAGCATTTT

clone_size: .
j_call: TRBJ2-7
d_call: .
v_call: TRBV7-8
cdr3_aa: CASSLSSLYEQYF
cdr3_nt: TGTGCCAGCAGCTTAAGTAGTCTCTACGAGCAGTACTTC

clone_size: .
j_call: TRBJ1-3
d_call: .
v_call: TRBV19
cdr3_aa: CASSSALGNTIYF
cdr3_nt: TGTGCCAGTAGTAGCGCCCTTGGAAACACCATATATTTT

clone_size: .
j_call: TRBJ1-5
d_call: .
v_call: TRBV2
cdr3_aa: CASSDATRNQPQHF
cdr3_nt: TGTGCCAGCAGTGATGCCACGCGCAATCAGCCCCAGCATTTT

clone_size: .
j_call: TRBJ2-1
d_call: .
v_call: TRBV5-4
cdr3_aa: CASSREGFTYNEQFF
cdr3_nt: TGTGCCAGCAGCCGAGAAGGGTTCACGTACAATGAGCAGTTCTTC

clone_size: .
j_call: TRBJ1-5
d_call: TRBD1
v_call: TRBV7-8
cdr3_aa: CASSFDRDRAYQPQHF
cdr3_nt: TGTGCCAGCAGCTTTGACCGGGACAGGGCTTATCAGCCCCAGCATTTT

clone_size: .
j_call: TRBJ2-5
d_call: .
v_call: TRBV5-1
cdr3_aa: CASSLDGASQETQYF
cdr3_nt: TGCGCCAGCAGCTTGGACGGGGCCAGCCAAGAGACCCAGTACTTC

clone_size: .
j_call: TRBJ2-3
d_call: TRBD2
v_call: TRBV9
cdr3_aa: CASSVGLAGASRDTQYF
cdr3_nt: TGTGCCAGCAGCGTAGGACTAGCGGGGGCTTCAAGAGATACGCAGTATTTT

clone_size: .
j_call: TRBJ2-3
d_call: .
v_call: TRBV30
cdr3_aa: CAWRVKSTDTQYF
cdr3_nt: TGTGCCTGGAGGGTCAAGAGCACAGATACGCAGTATTTT

clone_size: .
j_call: TRBJ2-7
d_call: .
v_call: TRBV6-5
cdr3_aa: CASSYDRGSEQYF
cdr3_nt: TGTGCCAGCAGTTATGATCGGGGAAGCGAGCAGTACTTC

clone_size: .
j_call: TRBJ1-6
d_call: .
v_call: TRBV6-5
cdr3_aa: CASSPGRNSPLHF
cdr3_nt: TGTGCCAGCAGTCCCGGACGGAATTCACCCCTCCACTTT

clone_size: .
j_call: TRBJ2-7
d_call: .
v_call: TRBV10-3
cdr3_aa: CATMPVGSGEQYF
cdr3_nt: TGTGCCACCATGCCAGTGGGGAGCGGCGAGCAGTACTTC

clone_size: .
j_call: TRBJ2-2
d_call: .
v_call: TRBV11-2
cdr3_aa: CASSLEANGELFF
cdr3_nt: TGTGCCAGCAGCTTAGAAGCGAACGGGGAGCTGTTTTTT

clone_size: .
j_call: TRBJ1-1
d_call: TRBD1
v_call: TRBV5-6
cdr3_aa: CASSEYRGRGSFF
cdr3_nt: TGTGCCAGCAGCGAGTACAGGGGGCGTGGGTCTTTCTTT

clone_size: .
j_call: TRBJ1-4
d_call: TRBD1
v_call: TRBV9
cdr3_aa: CASSVGQVDSNEKLFF
cdr3_nt: TGTGCCAGCAGCGTGGGACAGGTAGACTCTAATGAAAAACTGTTTTTT

clone_size: .
j_call: TRBJ1-5
d_call: TRBD1
v_call: TRBV15
cdr3_aa: CATSRDLSAGGSNQPQHF
cdr3_nt: TGTGCCACCAGCAGAGATCTCTCAGCAGGGGGAAGCAATCAGCCCCAGCATTTT

clone_size: .
j_call: TRBJ1-6
d_call: .
v_call: TRBV5-1
cdr3_aa: CASRPTGSPNSPLHF
cdr3_nt: TGCGCCAGCAGACCTACAGGGAGCCCAAATTCACCCCTCCACTTT

clone_size: .
j_call: TRBJ2-1
d_call: .
v_call: TRBV6-1
cdr3_aa: CASSPDGGTYNEQFF
cdr3_nt: TGTGCCAGCAGTCCTGACGGCGGTACCTACAATGAGCAGTTCTTC

clone_size: .
j_call: TRBJ1-4
d_call: .
v_call: TRBV7-9
cdr3_aa: CASSSGNEKLFF
cdr3_nt: TGTGCCAGCAGCTCCGGAAATGAAAAACTGTTTTTT

clone_size: once
j_call: TRBJ1-1
d_call: .
v_call: TRBV25-1
cdr3_aa: CASTPTVSANHPYEAFF
cdr3_nt: TGTGCCAGCACTCCGACAGTCTCGGCGAATCACCCTTACGAAGCTTTCTTT

clone_size: once
j_call: TRBJ2-2
d_call: .
v_call: TRBV27
cdr3_aa: CASSSSRGGELFF
cdr3_nt: TGTGCCAGCAGTTCCAGTAGGGGCGGGGAGCTGTTTTTT

clone_size: .
j_call: TRBJ2-2
d_call: .
v_call: TRBV30
cdr3_aa: CAWSVQDRANTGELFF
cdr3_nt: TGTGCCTGGAGTGTACAGGACCGAGCGAACACCGGGGAGCTGTTTTTT